This TCR beta chain is drawn from a study of T cell repertoires in cytomegalovirus infection. The wider study: From public TCR beta signatures came an indication of both CMV infection and matching HLA type. Study-level findings and limits: It was HLA-C-restricted CMV-specific TCR beta clonotypes that dominated the response ex vivo.

This clonotype has a handful of counts. Antigen unknown. Trimming removed 1 base from V and 1 base from J, with 7 bases in between. CDR3 length: 14 residues. TCRdb re-derived calls from the reads in MiXCR, one entry per CDR3 protein. The data contain hundreds of thousands of distinct CDR3 sequences, about 42% of them singletons. The clonotype originates from a human donor in good health (CMV status not recorded). Some clones in this sample may be carry-over from other donors' samples. Specimen: cultured PBMCs, collected from culture after CMV antigen stimulation. The chain links TRBV12-3 or TRBV12-4 to TRBJ2-5; no firm D call. The CDR3 loop reads CASSLERAQETQYF. The CDR3 nucleotides are TGTGCCAGCAGTTTAGAACGGGCCCAAGAGACCCAGTACTTC.